These 29 T cell receptor beta chains came from one sample sequenced in a study of blood T cell repertoires in COVID-19. Only in-frame clones appear in the TCRdb table, and some are missing; sequencing was by immunoSEQ multiplex PCR. The repertoire has about 300,000 clones, around 86% of them found once; the top ten carry 8% to 13%. The sequenced sample was PBMCs or T cells enriched from blood (not recorded which). The receptors come from a young woman who had recovered from COVID-19.

This chain links TRBV29-1 with TRBJ2-7; 9 bases line up with TRBD1. This CDR3 has 13 amino acids. Trimming removed 5 bases from V and 2 bases from J; junction bases left unmatched: 4. Germline CDR1 and CDR2: SQVTM and ANQGSEA. The CDR3 sequence is CSVSGTGPYEQYF. CDR3 coding DNA: TGCAGCGTTTCCGGGACAGGGCCCTACGAGCAGTACTTC.

J is TRBJ2-2 and V is TRBV7-7, with no clear D. V lost 5 bases, J lost 5 bases, and 15 bases lay in between. The CDR3 has 15 residues. Germline assignment: CDR1 SSHAT and CDR2 FNYEAQ (reference sequence). In nucleotides, the CDR3 is TGTGCCAGCAGCCCGCGTATCAATCCTACCGGGGAGCTGTTTTTT. This sequence encodes CASSPRINPTGELFF.

CDR3 residues: CASRGGVVTGELFF. CDR3 DNA sequence: TGTGCCAGCAGAGGGGGGGTCGTCACCGGGGAGCTGTTTTTT. The rearrangement joins TRBV2 to TRBJ2-2; TRBD2 might be the D (7 bases). Germline loops: CDR1 SNHLY, CDR2 FYNNEI. The CDR3 spans 14 residues. The V end was cut by 6 bases, the J end by 4 bases, with 12 bases between. Supplemented by reference TRBV2 and TRBJ2-2, the full variable domain reads EPEVTQTPSHQVTQMGQEVILRCVPISNHLYFYWYRQILGQKVEFLVSFYNNEISEKSEIFDDQFSVERPDGSNFTLKIRSTKLEDSAMYFCASRGGVVTGELFFGEGSRLTVL.

This clone was found once. The DNA of the CDR3 is TGTGCCAGCAGTGAATGGGGGGCTAACTATGGCTACACCTTC. This sequence encodes CASSEWGANYGYTF. The V call is TRBV6-1, the J call TRBJ1-2, with D maybe TRBD1 (5 bases). Trimming took 2 bases from V and 0 from J, leaving 7 bases between them. The germline V gene has CDR1 MNHNS and CDR2 SASEGT. CDR3 length equals 14 residues.

Comment on this clone: At one of its ends the junction is not consistent with the germline gene, which may arise from a read error. The rearrangement uses TRBV19 and TRBJ1-2; D not resolved. This CDR3 has 14 residues. Germline values: CDR1 LNHDA, CDR2 SQIVND (reference sequence). The CDR3 reads CASGIDGGRYGYTF. The CDR3, as DNA: TGTGCCAGTGGTATTGATGGAGGCCGGTATGGCTACACCTTC.

This chain uses TRBV19 with TRBJ1-5, with a tentative D call TRBD1 (6 bases). The CDR3 loop spans 18 amino acids. Germline lookup yields CDR1 LNHDA and CDR2 SQIVND (reference sequence). Trimming removed 6 bases from V and 0 bases from J, with 21 bases in between. CDR3 loop: CASSWDITKDPSNQPQHF. The CDR3 nucleotides are TGTGCCAGTAGCTGGGACATAACAAAAGACCCTAGCAATCAGCCCCAGCATTTT.

This clone was found a few times. V gene TRBV24-1 combines with J gene TRBJ1-2; no definite D call. Germline V gives CDR1 KGHDR, CDR2 SFDVKD. V lost 0 bases, J lost 6 bases, and 7 bases lay in between. The CDR3 has 13 amino acids. The CDR3, as DNA: TGTGCCACCAGTGATTTGGGTCAGGATGGCTACACCTTC. Its protein product is CATSDLGQDGYTF.

This clone came up a few times. The chain links TRBV5-1 to TRBJ1-3, with 10 bases matching TRBD1. The CDR3 has 16 amino acids. Germline V gene lookup returns CDR1 SGHRS and CDR2 YFSETQ. V dropped 2 bases and J dropped 5; count of bases not matched to a gene: 7. The chain's CDR3 is CASSFFGQGGRNTIYF. The CDR3, as DNA: TGCGCCAGCAGCTTCTTTGGACAGGGGGGAAGAAACACCATATATTTT.

The genes are TRBV30 and TRBJ2-7; maybe TRBD1 (6 bases). This CDR3 has 14 residues. The V end was cut by 4 bases, the J end by 6 bases, with 19 bases between. Germline CDR1 GTSNPN, CDR2 SVGIG (reference sequence). CDR3 loop: CAWNPQGGGSEQYF. The DNA for the CDR3 is TGTGCCTGGAACCCCCAAGGTGGGGGCAGCGAGCAGTACTTC.

In its sample, this clone was seen many times. For the CDR3, the DNA is TGTGCCAGCAGTATGAACACTGAAGCTTTCTTT. Its protein product is CASSMNTEAFF. The genes are TRBV5-4 and TRBJ1-1; no definite D call. V shed 5 bases and J shed 0 bases, with 2 bases lying between them. The CDR3 length is 11 residues. CDR1 is SGHNT and CDR2 is YYREEE in the germline V gene (reference sequence).

V is TRBV7-9 and J is TRBJ2-5; D possibly corresponds to TRBD1 (6 bases). Trimming removed 2 bases at V and 1 base at J, with 11 bases between. Germline CDR1 SEHNR, CDR2 FQNEAQ (reference sequence). The CDR3 runs 15 residues. The CDR3 DNA reads TGTGCCAGCAGCTTACGATCCAGGGGCCAAGAGACCCAGTACTTC. As protein: CASSLRSRGQETQYF.

The V call is TRBV29-1, the J call TRBJ2-7; 10 bases are a match to TRBD1. Germline V gene lookup returns CDR1 SQVTM and CDR2 ANQGSEA. This CDR3 contains 13 residues. Trimming cost V 4 bases and J 3 bases; bases outside gene matches: 3. CDR3 amino acids: CSVGRDRGYEQYF. The CDR3 DNA reads TGCAGCGTTGGAAGGGACAGGGGCTACGAGCAGTACTTC.

Only a few counts were recorded for this clone. The chain employs TRBV7-3 and TRBJ1-1; possibly TRBD1 for D (5 bases). CDR3 length equals 15 residues. The V end was cut by 2 bases, the J end by 0 bases, with 10 bases between. Per germline, CDR1 SGHTA and CDR2 FQGTGA. Here the CDR3 reads CASSLQGNMNTEAFF. DNA of the CDR3: TGTGCCAGCAGCTTACAGGGAAACATGAACACTGAAGCTTTCTTT. The full variable domain, with the rest looked up from reference TRBV7-3 and TRBJ1-1, is GAGVSQTPSNKVTEKGKYVELRCDPISGHTALYWYRQSLGQGPEFLIYFQGTGAADDSGLPNDRFFAVRPEGSVSTLKIQRTERGDSAVYLCASSLQGNMNTEAFFGQGTRLTVV.

The rearrangement links TRBV28 to TRBJ2-7; 7 bases fit TRBD1. The CDR3 loop spans 13 amino acids. CDR1 is MDHEN and CDR2 is SYDVKM in the germline V gene. Trimming at V came to 7 bases and at J to 11 bases, leaving 14 bases not matched to a gene. The CDR3 is CASTGGDRRREYF. In DNA form, the CDR3 reads TGTGCCAGCACAGGTGGGGACAGACGTCGGGAGTACTTC.

This clone was recorded a few times. The V gene is TRBV7-9, the J gene TRBJ2-1; D might be TRBD1 (5 bases). The CDR3 is made up of 18 amino acids. The V and J ends lost 1 base and 9 bases respectively, with 25 bases between them. CDR1 is SEHNR, CDR2 FQNEAQ, per germline (reference sequence). CDR3 region: CASSLEVQLAGPHGEQFF. CDR3 DNA sequence: TGTGCCAGCAGCTTAGAGGTACAATTGGCAGGGCCCCACGGTGAGCAGTTCTTC.

Of note for this clone: The sample contains more than one DNA sequence encoding this CDR3. The chain uses TRBV7-9 and TRBJ1-1; D remains unclear. Deletions cut 2 bases from V and 0 bases from J, with 7 bases between. Germline loops: CDR1 SEHNR, CDR2 FQNEAQ (reference sequence). The length of the CDR3 is 14 residues. This chain's CDR3 is CASSLTGVNTEAFF. CDR3 nucleotide sequence: TGTGCCAGCAGCTTAACCGGGGTGAACACTGAAGCTTTCTTT.

The CDR3 spells CASSLRQGGNSPLHF. For the CDR3, the DNA is TGTGCCAGCAGCTTGAGACAGGGGGGGAATTCACCCCTCCACTTT. V gene TRBV12-1 combines with J gene TRBJ1-6; TRBD1 was called by the table and not checked on the DNA. TRBV12-1 is a pseudogene segment. The CDR3 totals 15 residues.

The count of this clone is one. The chain combines TRBV2 with TRBJ2-1, with 9 bases identical to TRBD2. The germline gives CDR1 SNHLY, CDR2 FYNNEI. With 6 bases clipped from V and 4 bases from J, the junction kept 7 bases outside the gene matches. This CDR3 is built from 15 residues. CDR3 sequence (DNA): TGTGCCAGCAGAAATGGACTAGCGACTTACAATGAGCAGTTCTTC. It specifies CASRNGLATYNEQFF.

The J gene is TRBJ2-3, the V gene TRBV7-8; 15 nucleotides match TRBD2. This CDR3 region has 17 residues. CDR1 and CDR2 (germline): SGHVS, FQNEAQ. Trimming took 5 bases from V and 5 from J; bases not matched to a gene: 8. As DNA, the CDR3 is TGTGCCAGCAGCCACGGACTAGCGGGAGGGTGGGTAGATACGCAGTATTTT. Its translation is CASSHGLAGGWVDTQYF.

Regarding this clone: Other DNA sequences in this specimen translate into the identical CDR3. V is TRBV6-5 and J is TRBJ2-7; D is possibly TRBD1 (6 bases). Germline lookup yields CDR1 MNHEY and CDR2 SVGAGI. The CDR3 covers 14 residues. V dropped 2 bases and J dropped 4 bases, with 12 bases sitting between them. Written as DNA, the CDR3 is TGTGCCAGCAGTTACGGGCAGGGGACATACGAGCAGTACTTC. It is translated as CASSYGQGTYEQYF.

This sequence joins TRBV30 and TRBJ1-3, with D perhaps TRBD1 (6 bases). CDR1 is GTSNPN and CDR2 is SVGIG in the germline V gene (reference sequence). Deletions cut 5 bases from V and 4 bases from J, with 24 bases between. The CDR3 is 17 amino acids. The CDR3 is CAWRRETTGSGGNTIYF. The CDR3 DNA is TGTGCCTGGCGTCGAGAAACTACAGGGAGCGGAGGAAACACCATATATTTT.

This rearrangement joins TRBV11-2 to TRBJ1-1, with D possibly TRBD1 on 6 matching bases. CDR1 and CDR2 from the germline V gene are SGHAT and FQNNGV. The CDR3 contains 13 residues. V dropped 6 bases and J dropped 1 base, with 9 bases sitting between them. For the CDR3, the DNA is TGTGCCAGCAGTACAGGGTGGAACACTGAAGCTTTCTTT. It translates to CASSTGWNTEAFF.

The chain couples TRBV25-1 to TRBJ1-5, with a tentative D call TRBD1 (5 bases). The CDR3 has 14 residues. Germline loops: CDR1 MGHDK, CDR2 SYGVNS. The ends were cut back, 4 bases at V and 1 base at J, with 8 bases in the middle. CDR3: CASSVTGSNQPQHF. The CDR3 DNA reads TGTGCCAGCAGTGTCACAGGCAGCAATCAGCCCCAGCATTTT.

This clone occurred a few times. V usage is TRBV23-1 and J usage is TRBJ1-2; D is undetermined. TRBV23-1 is treated as an ORF (open reading frame) with a function not yet certain. CDR3 length equals 17 residues. Trimming left V 0 bases short and J 6 bases short, with 20 bases between. In DNA form, the CDR3 reads TGCGCCAGCAGTCAATCGCGGGCCACCTATACCGGGCATGGCTACACCTTC. It codes for CASSQSRATYTGHGYTF.

This clone was seen once. The rearrangement uses TRBV10-1 and TRBJ2-1; 10 bases line up with TRBD2. CDR3 length: 15 amino acids. The germline gives CDR1 WNHNN, CDR2 SYGVQD (reference sequence). The J segment lost 7 bases and the V segment lost 2 bases, leaving 5 bases of the junction unmatched. CDR3 loop: CASSEAAGGLNEQFF. The CDR3 DNA reads as TGCGCCAGCAGTGAGGCAGCGGGGGGGCTGAATGAGCAGTTCTTC.

This chain uses TRBV18 with TRBJ2-7; D is possibly TRBD1 (5 bases). Germline-derived CDR1 and CDR2 are KGHSH and LQKENI. Trimming pared 2 bases from V and 2 bases from J, leaving 16 bases between. The CDR3 has 16 amino acids. As DNA, the CDR3 is TGTGCCAGCTCACCATCCTATCTTCTGGGGCCCTACGAGCAGTACTTC. This sequence encodes CASSPSYLLGPYEQYF.

The rearrangement links TRBV19 to TRBJ2-7, with D maybe TRBD1 (6 bases). Trimming pared 7 bases from V and 7 bases from J, leaving 17 bases between. The length of the CDR3 is 13 residues. Germline CDR1 is LNHDA and CDR2 is SQIVND (reference sequence). In DNA, the CDR3 is TGTGCCAGTAATGACAGGCTCCTTGGGGAGCAGTACTTC. This translates into CASNDRLLGEQYF.

V and J are TRBV4-1 and TRBJ2-3; 12 nucleotides align to TRBD2. Germline CDR1 is MGHRA and CDR2 is YSYEKL. The junction had 4 bases not matched to a gene; V was cut back by 4 bases and J by 14 bases. The CDR3 contains 12 residues. The CDR3, as DNA: TGCGCCAGCAGCCTCGGACTAGCGGGGCTGTATTTT. This encodes CASSLGLAGLYF.

V gene TRBV27 combines with J gene TRBJ1-6; D is undetermined. The germline CDR1 and CDR2 sequences are MNHEY and SMNVEV (reference sequence). CDR3 length: 14 residues. Trimming left V 4 bases short and J 0 bases short, with 4 bases between. CDR3 residues: CASSWSSYNSPLHF. For the CDR3, the DNA is TGTGCCAGCAGTTGGAGCTCCTATAATTCACCCCTCCACTTT.